Following are 3 T cell receptor beta chains from one sample sequenced in a study of technical replicates of blood from several donors. Sequencing used immunoSEQ multiplex PCR; TCRdb keeps in-frame clones, though not all of them. Altogether 85,000 to 100,000 clones are present, around 93% being singletons, with the ten largest covering under 0.3%. Specimen: T cells isolated from PBMCs. All receptors derive from a human donor in good health.

This chain uses TRBV9 with TRBJ2-1; 11 nucleotides match TRBD2. Germline loops: CDR1 SGDLS, CDR2 YYNGEE. The CDR3 loop spans 14 amino acids. V lost 3 bases, J lost 6 bases, and 2 bases stayed unmatched. CDR3 in DNA: TGTGCCAGCAGCGGACTAGCGGGGCGCAATGAGCAGTTCTTC. This encodes CASSGLAGRNEQFF.

J is TRBJ1-3 and V is TRBV27, with D tentatively TRBD1 (6 bases). Trimming left V 11 bases short and J 7 bases short, with 27 bases between. This CDR3 has 16 residues. Germline V gene sequence: CDR1 MNHEY, CDR2 SMNVEV (reference sequence). CDR3 DNA: TGTGCCTCACGTCGTACAGGGACCCTGGTCGGGAACACCATATATTTT. It specifies CASRRTGTLVGNTIYF.

J is TRBJ1-4 and V is TRBV30, with TRBD1 matching 8 bases. This CDR3 comprises 15 residues. V lost 1 base and J lost 8; bases outside the gene matches: 9. CDR1 is GTSNPN and CDR2 is SVGIG in the germline V gene (reference sequence). The CDR3 here is CAWSAPGTGGEKLFF. The DNA for the CDR3 is TGTGCCTGGAGTGCCCCCGGGACAGGAGGGGAAAAACTGTTTTTT.